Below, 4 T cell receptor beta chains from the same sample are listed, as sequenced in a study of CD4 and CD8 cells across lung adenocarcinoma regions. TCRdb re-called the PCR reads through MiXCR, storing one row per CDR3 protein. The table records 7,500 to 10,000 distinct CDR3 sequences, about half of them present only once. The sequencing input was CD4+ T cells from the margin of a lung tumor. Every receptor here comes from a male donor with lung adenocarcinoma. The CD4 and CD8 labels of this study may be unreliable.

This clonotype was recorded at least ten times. The CDR3 is CASSLERQGSYGYTF. The CDR3 nucleotides are TGTGCCAGCAGCTTAGAGAGGCAGGGATCCTATGGCTACACCTTC. The chain couples TRBV11-2 to TRBJ1-2; possible D gene TRBD1, 5 bases. Between the trimmed V and J ends, which lost 0 bases and 4 bases, there was a span of 12 bases. Looked up from germline, CDR1 is SGHAT and CDR2 is FQNNGV. The CDR3 has 15 amino acids.

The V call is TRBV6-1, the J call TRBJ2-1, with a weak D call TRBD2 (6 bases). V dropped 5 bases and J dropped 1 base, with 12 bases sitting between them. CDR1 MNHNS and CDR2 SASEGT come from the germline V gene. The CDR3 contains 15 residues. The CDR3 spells CASSPASASYNEQFF. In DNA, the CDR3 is TGTGCCAGCAGTCCCGCTAGCGCATCCTACAATGAGCAGTTCTTC.

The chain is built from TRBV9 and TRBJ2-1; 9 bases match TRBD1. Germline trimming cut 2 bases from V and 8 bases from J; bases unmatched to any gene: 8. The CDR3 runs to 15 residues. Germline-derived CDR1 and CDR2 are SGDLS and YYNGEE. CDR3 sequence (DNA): TGTGCCAGCAGCGTCAGGACAGGGGTATCTGATGAGCAGTTCTTC. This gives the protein CASSVRTGVSDEQFF.

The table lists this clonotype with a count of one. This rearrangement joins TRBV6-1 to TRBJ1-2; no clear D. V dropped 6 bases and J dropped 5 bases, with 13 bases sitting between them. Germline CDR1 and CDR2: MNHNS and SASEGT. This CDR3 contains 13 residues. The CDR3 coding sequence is TGTGCCAGCAGGACCGACACAGATTATGGCTACACCTTC. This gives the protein CASRTDTDYGYTF.